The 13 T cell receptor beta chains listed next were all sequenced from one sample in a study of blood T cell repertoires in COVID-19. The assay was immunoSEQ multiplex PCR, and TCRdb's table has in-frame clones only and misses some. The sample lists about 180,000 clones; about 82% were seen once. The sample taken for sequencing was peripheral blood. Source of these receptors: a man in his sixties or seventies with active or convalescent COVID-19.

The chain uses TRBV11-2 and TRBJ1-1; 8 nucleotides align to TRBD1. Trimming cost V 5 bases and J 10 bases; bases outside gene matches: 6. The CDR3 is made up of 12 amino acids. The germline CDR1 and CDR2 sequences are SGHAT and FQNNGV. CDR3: CASSHGQGRAFF. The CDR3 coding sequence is TGTGCCAGCAGCCACGGACAGGGACGAGCTTTCTTT.

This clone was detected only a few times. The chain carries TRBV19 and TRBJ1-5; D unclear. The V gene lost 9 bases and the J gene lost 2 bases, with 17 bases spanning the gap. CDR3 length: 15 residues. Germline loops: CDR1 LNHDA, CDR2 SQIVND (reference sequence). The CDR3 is CASRLGGIGNQPQHF. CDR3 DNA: TGTGCCAGCCGACTAGGAGGGATAGGCAATCAGCCCCAGCATTTT.

Here the CDR3 DNA reads TGCGCCAGCAGCCAAGAGAGGACAGGGTCCTATGGCTACACCTTC. It translates to CASSQERTGSYGYTF. This sequence joins TRBV4-1 and TRBJ1-2; 8 bases align to TRBD1. This CDR3 is built from 15 residues. The germline V gene encodes CDR1 MGHRA and CDR2 YSYEKL. V gave up 0 bases and J gave up 4 bases; unmatched junction bases: 4.

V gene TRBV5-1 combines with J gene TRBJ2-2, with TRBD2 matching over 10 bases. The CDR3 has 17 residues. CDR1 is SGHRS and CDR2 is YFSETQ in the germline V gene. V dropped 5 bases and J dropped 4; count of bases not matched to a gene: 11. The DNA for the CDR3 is TGCGCCAGCAGAAAGAGAGCGGGAGGGCAAAGCACCGGGGAGCTGTTTTTT. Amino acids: CASRKRAGGQSTGELFF.

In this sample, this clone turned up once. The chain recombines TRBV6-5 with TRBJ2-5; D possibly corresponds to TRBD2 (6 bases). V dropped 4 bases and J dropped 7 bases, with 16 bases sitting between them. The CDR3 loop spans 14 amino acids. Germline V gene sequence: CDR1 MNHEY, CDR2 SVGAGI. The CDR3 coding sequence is TGTGCCAGCAGTTCAAACGGGGGATTGGGGACCCAGTACTTC. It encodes CASSSNGGLGTQYF.

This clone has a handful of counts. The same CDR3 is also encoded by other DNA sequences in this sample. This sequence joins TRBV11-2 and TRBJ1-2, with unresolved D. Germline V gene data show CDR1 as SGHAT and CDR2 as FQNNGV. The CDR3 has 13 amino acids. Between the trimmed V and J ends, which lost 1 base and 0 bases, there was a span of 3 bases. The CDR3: CASSLAANYGYTF. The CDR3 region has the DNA TGTGCCAGCAGCTTAGCAGCTAACTATGGCTACACCTTC.

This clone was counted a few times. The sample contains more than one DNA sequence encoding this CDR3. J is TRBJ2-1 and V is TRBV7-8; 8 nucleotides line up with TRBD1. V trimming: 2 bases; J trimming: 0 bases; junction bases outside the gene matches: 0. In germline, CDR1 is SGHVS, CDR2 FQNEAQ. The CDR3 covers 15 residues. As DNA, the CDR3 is TGTGCCAGCAGCTTAACAGGGGGCTCCTACAATGAGCAGTTCTTC. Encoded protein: CASSLTGGSYNEQFF.

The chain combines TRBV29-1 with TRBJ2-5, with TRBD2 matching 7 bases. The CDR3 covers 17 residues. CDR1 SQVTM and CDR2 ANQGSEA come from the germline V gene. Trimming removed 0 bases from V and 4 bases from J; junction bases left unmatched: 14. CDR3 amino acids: CSVEDLGGGRAGETQYF. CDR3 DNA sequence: TGCAGCGTTGAAGATCTTGGAGGAGGGAGGGCCGGAGAGACCCAGTACTTC.

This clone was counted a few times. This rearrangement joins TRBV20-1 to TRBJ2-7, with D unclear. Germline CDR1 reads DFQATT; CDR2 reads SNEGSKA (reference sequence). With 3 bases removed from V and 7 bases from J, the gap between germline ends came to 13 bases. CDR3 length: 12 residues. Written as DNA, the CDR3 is TGCAGTGCTAGTGGCAGCGTAGAGGAGCAGTACTTC. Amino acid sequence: CSASGSVEEQYF.

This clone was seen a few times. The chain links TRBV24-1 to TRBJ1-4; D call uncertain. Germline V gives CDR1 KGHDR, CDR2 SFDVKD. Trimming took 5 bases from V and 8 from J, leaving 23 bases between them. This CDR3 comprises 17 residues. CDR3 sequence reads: CATSARGQLKLLEKLFF. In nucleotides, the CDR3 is TGTGCCACCAGTGCCCGCGGGCAGCTCAAGCTTTTGGAAAAACTGTTTTTT.

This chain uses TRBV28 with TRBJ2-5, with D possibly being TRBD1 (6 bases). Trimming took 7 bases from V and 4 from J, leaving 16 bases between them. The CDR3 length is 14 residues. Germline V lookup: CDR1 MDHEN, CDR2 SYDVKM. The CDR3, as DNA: TGTGCCAGCACCACTACTCAGGGGACAGAGACCCAGTACTTC. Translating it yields CASTTTQGTETQYF.

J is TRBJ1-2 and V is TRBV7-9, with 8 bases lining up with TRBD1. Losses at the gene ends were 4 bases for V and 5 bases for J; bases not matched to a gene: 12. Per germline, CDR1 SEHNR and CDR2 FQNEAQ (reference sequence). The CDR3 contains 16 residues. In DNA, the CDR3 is TGTGCCAGCAGCTCGAGGTGGACAGGGAAGAGTTATGGCTACACCTTC. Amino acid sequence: CASSSRWTGKSYGYTF.

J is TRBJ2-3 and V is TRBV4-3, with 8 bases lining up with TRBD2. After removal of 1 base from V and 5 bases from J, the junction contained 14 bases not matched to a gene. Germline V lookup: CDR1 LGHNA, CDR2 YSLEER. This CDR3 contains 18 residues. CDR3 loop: CASSQVDGRGAFLDTQYF. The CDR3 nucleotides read TGCGCCAGCAGCCAAGTTGATGGGCGGGGGGCATTTTTAGATACGCAGTATTTT.